Following are 23 T cell receptor beta chains from one sample sequenced in a study of blood T cell repertoires in COVID-19. Sequencing used immunoSEQ multiplex PCR; TCRdb keeps in-frame clones, though not all of them. The data show about 180,000 clones, roughly 88% seen once. Sequencing was done on a sample of PBMCs or T cells enriched from blood (not recorded which). Receptors originate from a woman aged 30 to 39 who had recovered from COVID-19.

V gene TRBV9 combines with J gene TRBJ1-1, with 7 bases that match TRBD1. The CDR3 covers 15 residues. The germline V gene has CDR1 SGDLS and CDR2 YYNGEE. The junction had 7 bases not matched to a gene; V was cut back by 0 bases and J by 5 bases. The CDR3 nucleotides read TGTGCCAGCAGCGTAGCGTCGAGCAGGGGGACTGAAGCTTTCTTT. It encodes CASSVASSRGTEAFF.

The chain combines TRBV29-1 with TRBJ2-7; 12 bases are shared with TRBD1. Germline CDR1 is SQVTM and CDR2 is ANQGSEA. CDR3 length: 14 amino acids. The V gene end was trimmed by 3 bases and the J gene end by 3 bases; junction bases not matched to a gene: 3. CDR3 coding DNA: TGCAGCGTTGACGGGACAGGGGGCTTCTACGAGCAGTACTTC. This translates into CSVDGTGGFYEQYF.

The genes are TRBV10-1 and TRBJ2-7; possibly TRBD2 for D (6 bases). V dropped 8 bases and J dropped 3 bases, with 14 bases sitting between them. The germline gives CDR1 WNHNN, CDR2 SYGVQD (reference sequence). The CDR3 is 13 residues long. CDR3 DNA sequence: TGCGCCAGCCCGACGGGGCGGGACTACGAGCAGTACTTC. Translated: CASPTGRDYEQYF.

The V gene is TRBV5-4, the J gene TRBJ2-4; 7 positions match TRBD1. V lost 0 bases to trimming and J lost 4 bases; unmatched junction nucleotides: 19. The CDR3 spans 20 residues. Germline CDR1 reads SGHNT; CDR2 reads YYREEE (reference sequence). The DNA for the CDR3 is TGTGCCAGCAGCTTGGGTGGCGGACAGGAAGTTTGGGGGCCAAAAAACATTCAGTACTTC. Its protein product is CASSLGGGQEVWGPKNIQYF.

J is TRBJ2-1 and V is TRBV29-1, with a tentative D call TRBD2 (6 bases). V lost 0 bases to trimming and J lost 5 bases, with 14 bases between them. Germline lookup yields CDR1 SQVTM and CDR2 ANQGSEA. The CDR3 contains 15 residues. CDR3 sequence reads: CSVEDGGGNNNEQFF. The CDR3 DNA reads TGCAGCGTTGAAGATGGGGGAGGTAATAACAATGAGCAGTTCTTC.

The genes are TRBV10-3 and TRBJ2-1; 8 bases map to TRBD2. V lost 4 bases, J lost 9 bases, and 11 bases stayed unmatched. This CDR3 spans 15 amino acids. Germline V gives CDR1 ENHRY, CDR2 SYGVKD. Here the CDR3 DNA reads TGTGCCATCAGTGGGGGCGGACTAGCTATCGGTGAGCAGTTCTTC. Protein product: CAISGGGLAIGEQFF.

This clone came up a few times. V gene TRBV7-2 combines with J gene TRBJ1-2, with TRBD1 identical over 7 bases. The V segment lost 5 bases and the J segment 2 bases; nucleotides outside the gene matches: 5. This CDR3 spans 14 amino acids. Germline V gene sequence: CDR1 SGHTA, CDR2 FQGNSA. CDR3 DNA: TGTGCCAGCAGCGAACAGGGGTCAAACTATGGCTACACCTTC. It specifies CASSEQGSNYGYTF.

The chain uses TRBV15 and TRBJ2-7, with a possible D match to TRBD1 (6 bases). The V and J ends lost 5 bases and 3 bases respectively, with 11 bases between them. This CDR3 is 13 amino acids long. CDR1 and CDR2 (germline): LNHNV, YYDKDF (reference sequence). CDR3 protein: CATSEGVVYEQYF. The CDR3 nucleotides read TGTGCCACCAGCGAGGGGGTAGTCTACGAGCAGTACTTC. Full variable domain (remainder filled in from reference TRBV15 and TRBJ2-7): DAMVIQNPRYQVTQFGKPVTLSCSQTLNHNVMYWYQQKSSQAPKLLFHYYDKDFNNEADTPDNFQSRRPNTSFCFLDIRSPGLGDTAMYLCATSEGVVYEQYFGPGTRLTVT.

This rearrangement joins TRBV27 to TRBJ2-2; 8 bases map to TRBD2. The CDR3 runs 17 residues. Germline V lookup: CDR1 MNHEY, CDR2 SMNVEV (reference sequence). V lost 2 bases to trimming and J lost 1 base; unmatched junction nucleotides: 6. CDR3 in amino acids: CASSLSALAGNTGELFF. The CDR3, as DNA: TGTGCCAGCAGTTTAAGTGCCCTAGCGGGGAACACCGGGGAGCTGTTTTTT.

V gene TRBV27 combines with J gene TRBJ2-3, with 8 bases lining up with TRBD2. This CDR3 has 14 amino acids. Germline V gene lookup returns CDR1 MNHEY and CDR2 SMNVEV (reference sequence). The V and J ends lost 4 bases and 1 base, in that order; junction bases with no gene match: 1. This chain's CDR3 is CASSSLAGTDTQYF. For the CDR3, the DNA is TGTGCCAGCAGTTCACTAGCGGGCACAGATACGCAGTATTTT.

The V and J genes are TRBV6-5 and TRBJ2-3, with 8 bases identical to TRBD2. Trimming cost V 8 bases and J 4 bases; bases outside gene matches: 5. Germline values: CDR1 MNHEY, CDR2 SVGAGI. CDR3 length: 13 residues. CDR3 in amino acids: CASEREISDTQYF. The CDR3 DNA follows: TGTGCCAGCGAGCGGGAGATATCAGATACGCAGTATTTT.

The V and J genes are TRBV19 and TRBJ1-5; D perhaps matches TRBD1 (5 bases). CDR3 length: 14 amino acids. V lost 10 bases and J lost 2, with 15 bases in between. Germline CDR1 is LNHDA and CDR2 is SQIVND (reference sequence). Here the CDR3 reads CANPSARGNQPQHF. CDR3 nucleotide sequence: TGTGCCAACCCCTCGGCCAGGGGCAATCAGCCCCAGCATTTT. Filled out from reference TRBV19 and TRBJ1-5, the complete variable domain reads DGGITQSPKYLFRKEGQNVTLSCEQNLNHDAMYWYRQDPGQGLRLIYYSQIVNDFQKGDIAEGYSVSREKKESFPLTVTSAQKNPTAFYLCANPSARGNQPQHFGDGTRLSIL.

The rearrangement joins TRBV7-9 to TRBJ1-3, with 8 nucleotides matching TRBD1. The CDR3 extends over 15 amino acids. V gave up 5 bases and J gave up 0 bases; unmatched junction bases: 3. Germline V gives CDR1 SEHNR, CDR2 FQNEAQ (reference sequence). The CDR3 DNA follows: TGTGCCAGCAGCCCGACAGGGGTCTCTGGAAACACCATATATTTT. Its protein is CASSPTGVSGNTIYF.

The chain links TRBV12-3 or TRBV12-4 to TRBJ2-3; TRBD2 might be the D (6 bases). The CDR3 consists of 12 residues. Trimming left V 10 bases short and J 0 bases short, with 8 bases between. Here the CDR3 DNA reads TGTGCCACGGGGGAAAGCACAGATACGCAGTATTTT. Protein: CATGESTDTQYF.

V usage is TRBV2 and J usage is TRBJ1-5; TRBD1 aligns across 7 bases. This CDR3 has 16 residues. The V gene's germline CDR1 is SNHLY and CDR2 FYNNEI. J was trimmed by 2 bases and V by 3 bases; bases with no gene match: 7. DNA for the CDR3: TGTGCCAGCAGTGACCGACAGGGAAGGGGCAATCAGCCCCAGCATTTT. It translates to CASSDRQGRGNQPQHF. Full variable domain (rest looked up from reference TRBV2 and TRBJ1-5): EPEVTQTPSHQVTQMGQEVILRCVPISNHLYFYWYRQILGQKVEFLVSFYNNEISEKSEIFDDQFSVERPDGSNFTLKIRSTKLEDSAMYFCASSDRQGRGNQPQHFGDGTRLSIL.

The J gene is TRBJ2-1, the V gene TRBV7-6, with TRBD2 identical over 13 bases. This CDR3 has 14 amino acids. V was pared by 5 bases and J by 9 bases, with 4 bases of the junction left unmatched. Germline V gene lookup returns CDR1 SGHVS and CDR2 FNYEAQ. CDR3 in DNA: TGTGCCAGCAGCCGGGGACTAGCGGGAACTGAGCAGTTCTTC. This encodes CASSRGLAGTEQFF.

V is TRBV3-1 (or the pseudogene TRBV3-2) and J is TRBJ2-2, with 11 bases that match TRBD2. The germline V gene encodes CDR1 LGHDT and CDR2 YNNKEL (reference sequence). V shed 4 bases and J 1 base; nucleotides not matched to a gene: 2. The CDR3 has 16 residues. CDR3 bases: TGTGCCAGCAGCCGTAGCGGGAGGGGGAACACCGGGGAGCTGTTTTTT. Translating it yields CASSRSGRGNTGELFF.

This clone has only one observation. Other DNA sequences in the same sample also yield this CDR3. The chain has TRBV27 and TRBJ2-2; 7 positions agree with TRBD2. The CDR3 totals 14 residues. The trim removed 3 bases at V and 5 bases at J, leaving 3 bases unmatched. Germline values: CDR1 MNHEY, CDR2 SMNVEV (reference sequence). The CDR3 here is CASSLRGGTGELFF. The DNA of the CDR3 is TGTGCCAGCAGTTTGAGGGGAGGGACCGGGGAGCTGTTTTTT.

The CDR3 here is CASSQVGGPQYF. CDR3 bases: TGCGCCAGCAGCCAAGTGGGGGGGCCCCAGTACTTC. The V gene is TRBV4-1, the J gene TRBJ2-5; possible D gene TRBD2, 7 bases. The germline V gene has CDR1 MGHRA and CDR2 YSYEKL. The CDR3 consists of 12 residues. With 1 base removed from V and 9 bases from J, the gap between germline ends came to 9 bases.

The gene calls are TRBV27 and TRBJ2-1; D is undetermined. Germline-derived CDR1 and CDR2 are MNHEY and SMNVEV (reference sequence). The CDR3 loop spans 13 amino acids. V lost 4 bases to trimming and J lost 10 bases, with 14 bases between them. This CDR3 reads CASSSQSGEEQFF. The CDR3 region has the DNA TGTGCCAGCAGTTCTCAGTCCGGAGAGGAGCAGTTCTTC.

The V and J genes are TRBV6-2 or TRBV6-3 and TRBJ2-7; 8 nucleotides align to TRBD2. Germline CDR1 reads MNHEY; CDR2 reads SVGEGT. V gave up 5 bases and J gave up 3 bases; unmatched junction bases: 3. This CDR3 spans 13 amino acids. The CDR3 region has the DNA TGTGCCAGCAGTCGGACTAGCCTCTACGAGCAGTACTTC. Its protein is CASSRTSLYEQYF.

The chain couples TRBV7-8 to TRBJ2-7; TRBD2 agrees at 13 bases. The CDR3 length is 18 residues. Looked up from germline, CDR1 is SGHVS and CDR2 is FQNEAQ. The V gene end was trimmed by 5 bases and the J gene end by 0 bases; junction bases not matched to a gene: 10. The CDR3 here is CASSPYRLAGGPSYEQYF. The CDR3 DNA reads as TGTGCCAGCAGCCCCTACCGACTAGCGGGAGGCCCCTCCTACGAGCAGTACTTC.

The chain couples TRBV19 to TRBJ1-5, with 8 bases identical to TRBD1. The CDR3 covers 14 residues. The ends lost 6 bases at V and 6 bases at J; junction bases unmatched: 7. Germline CDR1 LNHDA, CDR2 SQIVND (reference sequence). The CDR3 is CASSTPQGGQPQHF. In nucleotides, the CDR3 is TGTGCCAGTAGCACCCCACAGGGGGGTCAGCCCCAGCATTTT.